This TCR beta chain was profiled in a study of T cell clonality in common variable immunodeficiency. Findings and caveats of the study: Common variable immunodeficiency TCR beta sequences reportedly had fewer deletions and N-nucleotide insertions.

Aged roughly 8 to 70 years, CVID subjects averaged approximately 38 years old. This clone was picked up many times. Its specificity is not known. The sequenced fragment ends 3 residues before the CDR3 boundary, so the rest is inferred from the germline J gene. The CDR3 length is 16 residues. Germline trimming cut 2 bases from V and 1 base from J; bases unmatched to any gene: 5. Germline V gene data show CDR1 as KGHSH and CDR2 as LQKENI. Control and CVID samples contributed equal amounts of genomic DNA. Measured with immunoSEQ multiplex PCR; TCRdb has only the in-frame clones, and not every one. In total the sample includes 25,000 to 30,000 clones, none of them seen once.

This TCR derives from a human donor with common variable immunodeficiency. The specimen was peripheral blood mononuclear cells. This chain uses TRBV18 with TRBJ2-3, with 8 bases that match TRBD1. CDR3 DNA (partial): TGTGCCAGCTCACCATTGGGCAGGGGGCGCACAGATACG. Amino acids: CASSPLGRGRTDT. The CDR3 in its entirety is CASSPLGRGRTDTQYF. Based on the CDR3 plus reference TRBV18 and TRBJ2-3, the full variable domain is NAGVMQNPRHLVRRRGQEARLRCSPMKGHSHVYWYRQLPEEGLKFMVYLQKENIIDESGMPKERFSAEFPKEGPSILRIQQVVRGDSAAYFCASSPLGRGRTDTQYFGPGTRLTVL.